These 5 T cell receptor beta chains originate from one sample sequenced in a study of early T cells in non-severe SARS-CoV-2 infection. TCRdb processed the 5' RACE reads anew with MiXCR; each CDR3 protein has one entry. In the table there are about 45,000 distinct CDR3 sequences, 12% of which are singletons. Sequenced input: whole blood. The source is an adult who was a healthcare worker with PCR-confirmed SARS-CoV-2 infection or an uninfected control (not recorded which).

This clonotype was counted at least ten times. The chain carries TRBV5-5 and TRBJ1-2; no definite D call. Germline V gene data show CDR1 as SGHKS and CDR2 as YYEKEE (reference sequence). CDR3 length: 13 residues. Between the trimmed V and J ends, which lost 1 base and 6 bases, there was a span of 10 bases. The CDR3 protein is CASSLTGTDGYTF. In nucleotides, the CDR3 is TGTGCCAGCAGCTTGACGGGAACAGATGGCTACACCTTC.

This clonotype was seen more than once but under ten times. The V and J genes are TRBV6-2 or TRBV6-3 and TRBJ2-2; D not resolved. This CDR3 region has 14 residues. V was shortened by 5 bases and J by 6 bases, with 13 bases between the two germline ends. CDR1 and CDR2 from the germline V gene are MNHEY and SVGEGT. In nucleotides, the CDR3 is TGTGCCAGCAGTAAATCGGACGCATCCGGGGAGCTGTTTTTT. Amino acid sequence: CASSKSDASGELFF.

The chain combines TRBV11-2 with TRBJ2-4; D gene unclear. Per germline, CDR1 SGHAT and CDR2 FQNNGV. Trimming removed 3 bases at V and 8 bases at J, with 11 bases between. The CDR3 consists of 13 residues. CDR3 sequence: CASSLEWGDIQYF. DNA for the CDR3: TGTGCCAGCAGCTTGGAGTGGGGTGACATTCAGTACTTC.

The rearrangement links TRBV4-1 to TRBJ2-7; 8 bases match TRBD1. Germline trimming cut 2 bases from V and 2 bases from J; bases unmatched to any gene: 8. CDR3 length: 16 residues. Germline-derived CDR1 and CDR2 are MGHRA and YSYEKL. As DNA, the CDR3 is TGCGCCAGCAGCCAACCCCCGACAGGGGTACCCTACGAGCAGTACTTC. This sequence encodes CASSQPPTGVPYEQYF.

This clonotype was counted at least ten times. The CDR3: CASFTVNTGELFF. Written as DNA, the CDR3 is TGTGCCAGCTTTACAGTAAACACCGGGGAGCTGTTTTTT. The chain has TRBV6-5 and TRBJ2-2; no definite D call. CDR1 MNHEY and CDR2 SVGAGI come from the germline V gene. The CDR3 runs 13 residues. Trimming took 8 bases from V and 2 from J, leaving 9 bases between them.